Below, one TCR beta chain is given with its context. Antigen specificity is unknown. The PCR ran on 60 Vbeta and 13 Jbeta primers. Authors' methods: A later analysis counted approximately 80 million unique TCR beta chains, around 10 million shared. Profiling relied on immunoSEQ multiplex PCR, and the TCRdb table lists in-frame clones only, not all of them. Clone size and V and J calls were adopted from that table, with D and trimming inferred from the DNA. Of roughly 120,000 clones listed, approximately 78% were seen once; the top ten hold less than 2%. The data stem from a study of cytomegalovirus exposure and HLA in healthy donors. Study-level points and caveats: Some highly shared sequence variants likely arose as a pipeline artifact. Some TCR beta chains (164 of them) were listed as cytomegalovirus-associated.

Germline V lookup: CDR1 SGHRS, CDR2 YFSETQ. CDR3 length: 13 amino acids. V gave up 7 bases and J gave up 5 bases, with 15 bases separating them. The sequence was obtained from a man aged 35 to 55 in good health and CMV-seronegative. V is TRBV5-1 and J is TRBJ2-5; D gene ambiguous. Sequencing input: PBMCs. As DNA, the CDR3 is TGCGCCAGCTTCAGACCAGGTGACGAGACCCAGTACTTC. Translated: CASFRPGDETQYF. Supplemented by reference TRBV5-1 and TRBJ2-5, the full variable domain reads KAGVTQTPRYLIKTRGQQVTLSCSPISGHRSVSWYQQTPGQGLQFLFEYFSETQRNKGNFPGRFSGRQFSNSRSEMNVSTLELGDSALYLCASFRPGDETQYFGPGTRLLVL.